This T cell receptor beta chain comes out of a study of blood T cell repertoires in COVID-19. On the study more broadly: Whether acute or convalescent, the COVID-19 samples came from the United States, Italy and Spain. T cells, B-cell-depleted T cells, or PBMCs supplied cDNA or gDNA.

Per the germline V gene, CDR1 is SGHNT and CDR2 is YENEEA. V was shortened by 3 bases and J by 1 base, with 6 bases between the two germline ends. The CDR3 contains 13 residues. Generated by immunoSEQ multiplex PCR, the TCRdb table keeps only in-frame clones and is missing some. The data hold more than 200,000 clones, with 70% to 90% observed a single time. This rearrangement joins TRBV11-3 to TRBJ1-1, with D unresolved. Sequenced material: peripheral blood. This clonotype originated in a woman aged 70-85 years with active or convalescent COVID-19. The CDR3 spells CASSFSQNTEAFF. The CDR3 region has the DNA TGTGCCAGCAGCTTTAGCCAGAACACTGAAGCTTTCTTT.